The rows below give T cell receptor beta chains drawn from one sample of a study of blood T cell repertoires in COVID-19. Libraries were prepared by immunoSEQ multiplex PCR; TCRdb keeps only in-frame clonotypes and omits some of them. The sample yields some 28,000 clones, approximately 90% seen once. The sample consisted of peripheral blood. The receptor set was obtained from a human donor in a cohort sampled during active COVID-19. CDR3s include the opening cysteine and the closing phenylalanine or tryptophan. The D gene is left open where the match is weak. Rows give clone size only sometimes, using once, few, many, or a class for an expanded clone.

D gene: TRBD2
V gene: TRBV5-6
clone size: once
CDR3 length: 17
J gene: TRBJ2-5
CDR3 DNA: TGTGCCAGCAGCTTAGTAGCGGGGGGGCGTGGGCGAGAGACCCAGTACTTC
CDR3 protein: CASSLVAGGRGRETQYF

D gene: -
V gene: TRBV6-4
clone size: -
CDR3 length: 11
J gene: TRBJ2-7
CDR3 DNA: TGTGCCAGCAGTGACTCGTTTTTTCGGTACTTC
CDR3 protein: CASSDSFFRYF

D gene: TRBD2
V gene: TRBV4-2
clone size: -
CDR3 length: 15
J gene: TRBJ2-5
CDR3 DNA: TGTGCCAGCAGCCAAGATACTAGCGGGAAAGAGACCCAGTACTTC
CDR3 protein: CASSQDTSGKETQYF

D gene: -
V gene: TRBV2
clone size: -
CDR3 length: 19
J gene: TRBJ1-2
CDR3 DNA: TGTGCCAGCGCAACGGGGTGGGCAGGAGGAACTACTCCTAACTATGGCTACACCTTC
CDR3 protein: CASATGWAGGTTPNYGYTF

D gene: -
V gene: TRBV5-4
clone size: few
CDR3 length: 17
J gene: TRBJ2-6
CDR3 DNA: TGTGCCAGCAGCTTGGAGAGGTCGAACTCTGGGGCCAACGTCCTGACTTTC
CDR3 protein: CASSLERSNSGANVLTF

D gene: TRBD2
V gene: TRBV7-9
clone size: -
CDR3 length: 16
J gene: TRBJ2-1
CDR3 DNA: TGTGCCAGCAGCCCCAAGGGACTAGCGGGAGGAAATGAGCAGTTCTTC
CDR3 protein: CASSPKGLAGGNEQFF

D gene: -
V gene: TRBV10-1
clone size: few
CDR3 length: 13
J gene: TRBJ1-2
CDR3 DNA: TGCGCCAGCAGCGACAGTGGGAACTATGGCTACACCTTC
CDR3 protein: CASSDSGNYGYTF

D gene: TRBD1
V gene: TRBV6-5
clone size: -
CDR3 length: 14
J gene: TRBJ2-7
CDR3 DNA: TGTGCCAGCAGTCCGGGACAGGGGGCCTACGAGCAGTACTTC
CDR3 protein: CASSPGQGAYEQYF

D gene: TRBD1
V gene: TRBV20-1
clone size: -
CDR3 length: 17
J gene: TRBJ2-5
CDR3 DNA: TGCAGTGCTAGTACAGGGGCGGTAATAGACCCGCAAGAGACCCAGTACTTC
CDR3 protein: CSASTGAVIDPQETQYF

D gene: -
V gene: TRBV6-6
clone size: -
CDR3 length: 14
J gene: TRBJ1-4
CDR3 DNA: TGTGCCAGCAGTCCAGGTCTCCTGGGTGAAAAACTGTTTTTT
CDR3 protein: CASSPGLLGEKLFF

D gene: TRBD1
V gene: TRBV16
clone size: once
CDR3 length: 16
J gene: TRBJ1-3
CDR3 DNA: TGTGCCAGCAGCCAATCGCGACAGGGAACTGGAAACACCATATATTTT
CDR3 protein: CASSQSRQGTGNTIYF

D gene: -
V gene: TRBV5-6
clone size: -
CDR3 length: 15
J gene: TRBJ2-7
CDR3 DNA: TGTGCCAGCAGCTTGCCGGGGACTCCAACCTACGAGCAGTACTTC
CDR3 protein: CASSLPGTPTYEQYF

D gene: TRBD2
V gene: TRBV5-1
clone size: once
CDR3 length: 18
J gene: TRBJ2-3
CDR3 DNA: TGCGCCAGCAGCTTGGACTTTCCGCAACTAGCGTCCACAGATACGCAGTATTTT
CDR3 protein: CASSLDFPQLASTDTQYF

D gene: -
V gene: TRBV5-1
clone size: -
CDR3 length: 16
J gene: TRBJ2-7
CDR3 DNA: TGCGCCAGCAGCTTGGAGGTCTCTGGCAGGGTGGACGAGCAGTACTTC
CDR3 protein: CASSLEVSGRVDEQYF

D gene: -
V gene: TRBV10-2
clone size: -
CDR3 length: 13
J gene: TRBJ1-2
CDR3 DNA: TGCGCCAGCAGTGAAGGGGGGGGCTATGGCTACACCTTC
CDR3 protein: CASSEGGGYGYTF

D gene: TRBD2
V gene: TRBV19
clone size: -
CDR3 length: 16
J gene: TRBJ2-2
CDR3 DNA: TGTGCCAGTAGCCCGGGACTAGCGGGTACTACCGGGGAGCTGTTTTTT
CDR3 protein: CASSPGLAGTTGELFF

D gene: TRBD2
V gene: TRBV11-2
clone size: -
CDR3 length: 17
J gene: TRBJ2-7
CDR3 DNA: TGTGCCAGCAGCCCCCTCGGTAGCGGGAGGGCCGAGAAGGAGCAGTACTTC
CDR3 protein: CASSPLGSGRAEKEQYF

D gene: TRBD2
V gene: TRBV3-1/TRBV3-2
clone size: -
CDR3 length: 15
J gene: TRBJ2-1
CDR3 DNA: TGTGCCAGCAGCCGAGCTAGCGGGTCCTACAATGAGCAGTTCTTC
CDR3 protein: CASSRASGSYNEQFF

D gene: TRBD1
V gene: TRBV6-5
clone size: -
CDR3 length: 15
J gene: TRBJ2-2
CDR3 DNA: TGTGCCAGCAGTCCGGGACAGGTTAACACCGGGGAGCTGTTTTTT
CDR3 protein: CASSPGQVNTGELFF

D gene: -
V gene: TRBV9
clone size: -
CDR3 length: 15
J gene: TRBJ1-2
CDR3 DNA: TGTGCCAGCAGCGCAACGGTCGGGGATTACTATGGCTACACCTTC
CDR3 protein: CASSATVGDYYGYTF

D gene: TRBD2
V gene: TRBV7-2
clone size: -
CDR3 length: 15
J gene: TRBJ2-1
CDR3 DNA: TGTGCCAGCAGCCTTACTAGCGGGAACTACAATGAGCAGTTCTTC
CDR3 protein: CASSLTSGNYNEQFF

D gene: -
V gene: TRBV30
clone size: -
CDR3 length: 14
J gene: TRBJ2-1
CDR3 DNA: TGTGCCTGGAGTGTAAATGTTCGGTTTCATGAGCAGTTCTTC
CDR3 protein: CAWSVNVRFHEQFF

D gene: TRBD2
V gene: TRBV6-5
clone size: -
CDR3 length: 14
J gene: TRBJ2-5
CDR3 DNA: TGTGCCAGCAGGCCTACTAGCGGGATGGAGACCCAGTACTTC
CDR3 protein: CASRPTSGMETQYF

D gene: -
V gene: TRBV19
clone size: -
CDR3 length: 16
J gene: TRBJ2-2
CDR3 DNA: TGTGCCAGTTCCCTCATGGGTCTAGTGTCGACCGGGGAGCTGTTTTTT
CDR3 protein: CASSLMGLVSTGELFF

D gene: TRBD2
V gene: TRBV30
clone size: -
CDR3 length: 15
J gene: TRBJ2-1
CDR3 DNA: TGTGCCTGGAGTTCCGGGACTAGTCCCCTCAATGAGCAGTTCTTC
CDR3 protein: CAWSSGTSPLNEQFF

D gene: TRBD2
V gene: TRBV7-8
clone size: once
CDR3 length: 17
J gene: TRBJ2-5
CDR3 DNA: TGTGCCAGCAGCTTAAGGGGGACTAGCGGGGATCAAGAGACCCAGTACTTC
CDR3 protein: CASSLRGTSGDQETQYF

D gene: -
V gene: TRBV6-6
clone size: once
CDR3 length: 12
J gene: TRBJ1-1
CDR3 DNA: TGTGCCAGCAGTTACTGGGCCACTGAAGCTTTCTTT
CDR3 protein: CASSYWATEAFF

D gene: -
V gene: TRBV10-2
clone size: -
CDR3 length: 12
J gene: TRBJ2-2
CDR3 DNA: TGCGCCAGTACACCCGACACCGGGGAGCTGTTTTTT
CDR3 protein: CASTPDTGELFF

D gene: -
V gene: TRBV18
clone size: -
CDR3 length: 15
J gene: TRBJ1-1
CDR3 DNA: TGTGCCAGCTCACCACCGAATCGGGGAAACACTGAAGCTTTCTTT
CDR3 protein: CASSPPNRGNTEAFF

D gene: TRBD1
V gene: TRBV5-1
clone size: -
CDR3 length: 16
J gene: TRBJ1-2
CDR3 DNA: TGCGCCAGCAGCCAGCCTCCGGGACAGGGGTTCTATGGCTACACCTTC
CDR3 protein: CASSQPPGQGFYGYTF

D gene: -
V gene: TRBV6-6
clone size: -
CDR3 length: 13
J gene: TRBJ1-1
CDR3 DNA: TGTGCCAGCAGCTCGACAGGGAACACTGAAGCTTTCTTT
CDR3 protein: CASSSTGNTEAFF

D gene: -
V gene: TRBV6-5
clone size: -
CDR3 length: 15
J gene: TRBJ2-3
CDR3 DNA: TGTGCCAGCAGGCTGGGGGGGGCGGACACAGATACGCAGTATTTT
CDR3 protein: CASRLGGADTDTQYF

D gene: TRBD2
V gene: TRBV6-6
clone size: -
CDR3 length: 20
J gene: TRBJ2-2
CDR3 DNA: TGTGCCAGCAGTCCCCCCCCAGGGACTAGCGGGCAATCAAACACCGGGGAGCTGTTTTTT
CDR3 protein: CASSPPPGTSGQSNTGELFF

D gene: -
V gene: TRBV6-5
clone size: -
CDR3 length: 14
J gene: TRBJ1-1
CDR3 DNA: TGTGCCAGCAGCTCAAGCGGGATGAACACTGAAGCTTTCTTT
CDR3 protein: CASSSSGMNTEAFF

D gene: TRBD1
V gene: TRBV5-5
clone size: once
CDR3 length: 15
J gene: TRBJ1-4
CDR3 DNA: TGTGCCAGCAGCCCGACCGGGACAGGGAACGAAAAACTGTTTTTT
CDR3 protein: CASSPTGTGNEKLFF

D gene: -
V gene: TRBV3-1/TRBV3-2
clone size: -
CDR3 length: 14
J gene: TRBJ1-4
CDR3 DNA: TGTGCCAGCAGCCAGGGGGCGGCTAATGAAAAACTGTTTTTT
CDR3 protein: CASSQGAANEKLFF

D gene: TRBD1
V gene: TRBV4-1
clone size: -
CDR3 length: 14
J gene: TRBJ1-1
CDR3 DNA: TGCGCCAGCAGCCCGCGGGACAGGAACACTGAAGCTTTCTTT
CDR3 protein: CASSPRDRNTEAFF

D gene: TRBD2
V gene: TRBV15
clone size: -
CDR3 length: 15
J gene: TRBJ2-7
CDR3 DNA: TGTGCCACCAGCGAAGGACTAGCGGGTTCCTACGAGCAGTACTTC
CDR3 protein: CATSEGLAGSYEQYF

D gene: -
V gene: TRBV4-2
clone size: -
CDR3 length: 15
J gene: TRBJ2-2
CDR3 DNA: TGTGCCAGCAGCCAAGGATTACTTAACACCGGGGAGCTGTTTTTT
CDR3 protein: CASSQGLLNTGELFF

D gene: -
V gene: TRBV10-1
clone size: -
CDR3 length: 13
J gene: TRBJ1-6
CDR3 DNA: TGCGCCAGCAGCAACTCCTATAATTCACCCCTCCACTTT
CDR3 protein: CASSNSYNSPLHF

D gene: TRBD2
V gene: TRBV5-1
clone size: -
CDR3 length: 15
J gene: TRBJ2-1
CDR3 DNA: TGCGCCAGCAGGGCCACCGGGGGGGCCCGTAATGAGCAGTTCTTC
CDR3 protein: CASRATGGARNEQFF

D gene: -
V gene: TRBV5-6
clone size: -
CDR3 length: 15
J gene: TRBJ2-2
CDR3 DNA: TGTGCCAGCAGAAATACAGGACCCGCTTCCGGGGAGCTGTTTTTT
CDR3 protein: CASRNTGPASGELFF

D gene: -
V gene: TRBV27
clone size: -
CDR3 length: 15
J gene: TRBJ2-5
CDR3 DNA: TGTGCCAGCAGTACTTGGACCGTCCCGGGGGAGACCCAGTACTTC
CDR3 protein: CASSTWTVPGETQYF

D gene: TRBD1
V gene: TRBV4-2
clone size: once
CDR3 length: 16
J gene: TRBJ1-4
CDR3 DNA: TGTGCCAGCAGCCAGGGTAGGGACAGCACCAATGAAAAACTGTTTTTT
CDR3 protein: CASSQGRDSTNEKLFF

D gene: -
V gene: TRBV5-1
clone size: -
CDR3 length: 15
J gene: TRBJ1-6
CDR3 DNA: TGCGCCAGCAGTACGCTTAGCTCCTATAATTCACCCCTCCACTTT
CDR3 protein: CASSTLSSYNSPLHF

D gene: -
V gene: TRBV3-1/TRBV3-2
clone size: -
CDR3 length: 17
J gene: TRBJ2-5
CDR3 DNA: TGTGCCAGCAGCCAAGAGGGTTGGGACTCCGGGTTGGAGACCCAGTACTTC
CDR3 protein: CASSQEGWDSGLETQYF

D gene: -
V gene: TRBV18
clone size: -
CDR3 length: 15
J gene: TRBJ2-1
CDR3 DNA: TGTGCCAGCTCACCCTTCGACAAATCGTACAATGAGCAGTTCTTC
CDR3 protein: CASSPFDKSYNEQFF

D gene: -
V gene: TRBV2
clone size: -
CDR3 length: 15
J gene: TRBJ2-3
CDR3 DNA: TGTGCCAGCAGTGGACAGGCTGGTAGCACAGATACGCAGTATTTT
CDR3 protein: CASSGQAGSTDTQYF

D gene: -
V gene: TRBV18
clone size: once
CDR3 length: 14
J gene: TRBJ1-2
CDR3 DNA: TGTGCCAGCTCACCGGCAGGGAATATCTATGGCTACACCTTC
CDR3 protein: CASSPAGNIYGYTF

D gene: TRBD1
V gene: TRBV2
clone size: -
CDR3 length: 16
J gene: TRBJ1-4
CDR3 DNA: TGTGCCAGCAGTGGACAGGGATATGCAACTAATGAAAAACTGTTTTTT
CDR3 protein: CASSGQGYATNEKLFF

D gene: TRBD1
V gene: TRBV18
clone size: few
CDR3 length: 14
J gene: TRBJ1-5
CDR3 DNA: TGTGCCAGCTCACCTGGACAGGGGAATCAGCCCCAGCATTTT
CDR3 protein: CASSPGQGNQPQHF

D gene: TRBD2
V gene: TRBV19
clone size: -
CDR3 length: 15
J gene: TRBJ2-3
CDR3 DNA: TGTGCCAGTAGTCTAGCGGGAGCCAGCACAGATACGCAGTATTTT
CDR3 protein: CASSLAGASTDTQYF

D gene: TRBD1
V gene: TRBV24-1
clone size: -
CDR3 length: 14
J gene: TRBJ2-3
CDR3 DNA: TGTGCCACCAGTGATGACAGGGTCGGAGATACGCAGTATTTT
CDR3 protein: CATSDDRVGDTQYF

D gene: TRBD1
V gene: TRBV19
clone size: -
CDR3 length: 13
J gene: TRBJ2-7
CDR3 DNA: TGTGCCACACGAGACAGGGGAGTATACGAGCAGTACTTC
CDR3 protein: CATRDRGVYEQYF

D gene: TRBD1
V gene: TRBV5-1
clone size: once
CDR3 length: 13
J gene: TRBJ2-7
CDR3 DNA: TGCGCCAGCAGCACACAGGGGAGCTACGAGCAGTACTTC
CDR3 protein: CASSTQGSYEQYF